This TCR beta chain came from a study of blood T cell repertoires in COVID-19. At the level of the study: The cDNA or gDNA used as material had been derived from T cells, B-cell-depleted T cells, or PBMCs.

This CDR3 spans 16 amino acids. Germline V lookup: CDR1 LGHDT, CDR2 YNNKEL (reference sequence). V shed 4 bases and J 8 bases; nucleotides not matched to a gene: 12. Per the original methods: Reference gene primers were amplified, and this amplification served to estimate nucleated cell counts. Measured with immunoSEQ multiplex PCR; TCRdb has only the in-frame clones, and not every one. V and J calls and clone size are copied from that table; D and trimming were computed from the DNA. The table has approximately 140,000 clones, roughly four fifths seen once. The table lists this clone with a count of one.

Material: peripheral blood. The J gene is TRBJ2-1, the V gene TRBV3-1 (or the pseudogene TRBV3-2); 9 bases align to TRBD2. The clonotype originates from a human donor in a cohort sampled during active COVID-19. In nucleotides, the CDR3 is TGTGCCAGCAGCCCATTTTTAGCGGGGGCCTCGGATGAGCAGTTCTTC. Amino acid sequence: CASSPFLAGASDEQFF.